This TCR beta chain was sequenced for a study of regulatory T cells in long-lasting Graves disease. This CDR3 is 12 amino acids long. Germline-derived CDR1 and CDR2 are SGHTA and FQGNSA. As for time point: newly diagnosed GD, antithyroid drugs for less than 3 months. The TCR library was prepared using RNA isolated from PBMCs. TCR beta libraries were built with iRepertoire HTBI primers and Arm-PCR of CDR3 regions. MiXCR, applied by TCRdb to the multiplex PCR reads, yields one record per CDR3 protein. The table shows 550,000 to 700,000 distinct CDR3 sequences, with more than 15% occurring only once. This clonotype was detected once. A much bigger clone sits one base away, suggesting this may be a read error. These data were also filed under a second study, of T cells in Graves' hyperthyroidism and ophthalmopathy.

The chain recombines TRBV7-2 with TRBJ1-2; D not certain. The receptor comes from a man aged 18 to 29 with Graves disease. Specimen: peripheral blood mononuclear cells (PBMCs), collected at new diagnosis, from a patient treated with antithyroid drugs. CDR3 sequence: CANSLVSYGYTF. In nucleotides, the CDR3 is TGTGCCAACAGCTTAGTGTCCTATGGCTACACCTTC.